Here is one T cell receptor (beta chain) with its context. This specimen comes from a study of blood T cell repertoires in COVID-19. Study in general: Specimens from acute and convalescent COVID-19 originated in the United States, Italy and Spain.

V lost 8 bases, J lost 9 bases, and 17 bases lay in between. CDR3 length: 13 amino acids. Germline CDR1 and CDR2: GTSNPN and SVGIG (reference sequence). Original methodology: Cell counts per sample came from amplifying reference gene primers. Profiled with immunoSEQ multiplex PCR; TCRdb holds only in-frame clones, not every one. The V and J calls and clone size come from that table; D and trimming were worked out from the DNA. The repertoire consists of around 160,000 clones, with more than 80% occurring once and the leading ten covering about 11%. The receptor comes from a human donor in a cohort sampled during active COVID-19. The sequenced material came from peripheral blood. The chain couples TRBV30 to TRBJ1-6; a weak D match, TRBD1 (5 bases). For the CDR3, the DNA is TGTGCCGGAACCGGGGGTTTCAGTTCACCCCTCCACTTT. Protein sequence: CAGTGGFSSPLHF.